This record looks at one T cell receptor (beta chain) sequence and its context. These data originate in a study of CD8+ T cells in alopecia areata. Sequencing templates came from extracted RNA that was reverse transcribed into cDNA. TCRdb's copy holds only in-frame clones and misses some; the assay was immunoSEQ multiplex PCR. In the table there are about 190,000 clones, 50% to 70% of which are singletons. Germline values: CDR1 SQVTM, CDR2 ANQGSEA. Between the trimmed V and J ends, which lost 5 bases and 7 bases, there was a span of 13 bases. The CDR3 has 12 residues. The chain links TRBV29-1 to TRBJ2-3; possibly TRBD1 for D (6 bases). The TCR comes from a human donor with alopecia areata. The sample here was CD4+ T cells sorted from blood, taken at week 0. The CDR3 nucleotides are TGCAGCGTTAATGCCCAGGGGCATACGCAGTATTTT. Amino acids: CSVNAQGHTQYF.